These 18 T cell receptor beta chains share one sample of origin, sequenced in a study of OX40 agonist ivuxolimab in advanced cancers. This table comes from immunoSEQ multiplex PCR, and its TCRdb copy is limited to in-frame clones, with some not included. The table shows over 30,000 clones, with under 85% occurring only once. This material consisted of CD4+ or CD8+ T cells sorted from blood, taken in a trial of the OX40 agonist ivuxolimab. The origin of the receptors is an adult with an advanced solid tumor such as melanoma, head and neck, liver or kidney cancer.

This clone has a handful of counts. This specimen includes other DNA sequences encoding the same CDR3. This chain connects TRBV4-1 to TRBJ1-5, with D tentatively TRBD1 (6 bases). Germline V gene data show CDR1 as MGHRA and CDR2 as YSYEKL. V lost 0 bases and J lost 3, with 12 bases in between. The CDR3 has 16 amino acids. The CDR3 DNA sequence: TGCGCCAGCAGCCAAGAGGGCAGGGGCGTCAATCAGCCCCAGCATTTT. This translates into CASSQEGRGVNQPQHF.

The V gene is TRBV28, the J gene TRBJ1-6, with unresolved D. The CDR3 loop spans 16 amino acids. V lost 2 bases, J lost 5 bases, and 13 bases lay in between. Germline CDR1 MDHEN, CDR2 SYDVKM. The CDR3 here is CASSLPWGGNNSPLHF. CDR3 DNA: TGTGCCAGCAGTTTACCTTGGGGTGGGAATAATTCACCCCTCCACTTT. Using reference TRBV28 and TRBJ1-6 for the parts outside the CDR3, the full variable domain is DVKVTQSSRYLVKRTGEKVFLECVQDMDHENMFWYRQDPGLGLRLIYFSYDVKMKEKGDIPEGYSVSREKKERFSLILESASTNQTSMYLCASSLPWGGNNSPLHFGNGTRLTVT.

The V call is TRBV6-5, the J call TRBJ1-2; the D is unclear. V lost 4 bases, J lost 5 bases, and 5 bases lay in between. The CDR3 sequence is 11 residues long. Germline CDR1 is MNHEY and CDR2 is SVGAGI. CDR3 DNA sequence: TGTGCCAGCAGTTTAGGATATGGCTACACCTTC. As protein: CASSLGYGYTF.

This clone appeared once. The CDR3 DNA is TGTGCCAGCAGCTTAGTCACTAGCGGGGGGCCCAAAAACATTCAGTACTTC. This encodes CASSLVTSGGPKNIQYF. The chain links TRBV7-2 to TRBJ2-4, with TRBD2 identical over 12 bases. The germline V gene has CDR1 SGHTA and CDR2 FQGNSA. The V segment lost 1 base and the J segment 2 bases; nucleotides outside the gene matches: 3. The CDR3 covers 17 residues.

The chain recombines TRBV7-2 with TRBJ2-5; unclear D gene. Germline V gives CDR1 SGHTA, CDR2 FQGNSA. This CDR3 has 15 residues. Trimming cost V 0 bases and J 5 bases, with 13 bases left between them. The CDR3 sequence is CASSLAKLGGETQYF. The CDR3 DNA is TGTGCCAGCAGCTTAGCGAAGTTGGGTGGGGAGACCCAGTACTTC. The full variable domain, with the rest looked up from reference TRBV7-2 and TRBJ2-5, is GAGVSQSPSNKVTEKGKDVELRCDPISGHTALYWYRQSLGQGLEFLIYFQGNSAPDKSGLPSDRFSAERTGGSVSTLTIQRTQQEDSAVYLCASSLAKLGGETQYFGPGTRLLVL.

A few counts support this clone. J is TRBJ1-1 and V is TRBV7-9, with D unresolved. The CDR3 extends over 14 amino acids. Between the trimmed V and J ends, which lost 3 bases and 6 bases, there was a span of 14 bases. The V gene's germline CDR1 is SEHNR and CDR2 FQNEAQ (reference sequence). In DNA form, the CDR3 reads TGTGCCAGCAGCTTTAACCAGAAACCAGCTGAAGCTTTCTTT. It is translated as CASSFNQKPAEAFF.

V gene TRBV5-6 combines with J gene TRBJ2-3; perhaps D is TRBD1 or TRBD2 (6 bases each). This CDR3 spans 14 amino acids. Germline values: CDR1 SGHDT, CDR2 YYEEEE. Trimming removed 0 bases from V and 5 bases from J, with 10 bases in between. The chain's CDR3 is CASSLAGAGDTQYF. For the CDR3, the DNA is TGTGCCAGCAGCTTGGCGGGGGCCGGAGATACGCAGTATTTT. Supplemented by reference TRBV5-6 and TRBJ2-3, the full variable domain reads DAGVTQSPTHLIKTRGQQVTLRCSPKSGHDTVSWYQQALGQGPQFIFQYYEEEERQRGNFPDRFSGHQFPNYSSELNVNALLLGDSALYLCASSLAGAGDTQYFGPGTRLTVL.

V is TRBV30 and J is TRBJ2-1; D possibly uses TRBD1 or TRBD2 (6 bases each). Per germline, CDR1 GTSNPN and CDR2 SVGIG (reference sequence). Trimming removed 5 bases from V and 3 bases from J, with 14 bases in between. The CDR3 has 14 residues. This chain's CDR3 is CAWEQQGLYNEQFF. In DNA form, the CDR3 reads TGTGCCTGGGAGCAACAGGGACTCTACAATGAGCAGTTCTTC.

This clone was observed a handful of times. CDR3 bases: TGTGCCAGCAGCTTGCCCTTGTACCAAGAGACCCAGTACTTC. Protein sequence: CASSLPLYQETQYF. The chain employs TRBV5-8 and TRBJ2-5; D is undetermined. Germline loops: CDR1 SGHTS, CDR2 YDEGEE. This CDR3 spans 14 amino acids. V was trimmed by 1 base and J by 0 bases, leaving 7 bases between them.

Comments on this clone: One junction end disagrees with the germline gene, perhaps due to a read error. The chain uses TRBV5-6 and TRBJ2-5, with D tentatively TRBD2 (5 bases). Per germline, CDR1 SGHDT and CDR2 YYEEEE. The CDR3 contains 15 residues. The chain's CDR3 is CASSLRGRHQGTQYF. The CDR3 bases are TGTGCCAGCAGCTTGCGGGGTCGGCATCAAGGGACCCAGTACTTC.

This sequence joins TRBV6-1 and TRBJ2-3; D may be TRBD1 (6 bases). Germline V gene lookup returns CDR1 MNHNS and CDR2 SASEGT. Trimming removed 4 bases at V and 1 base at J, with 12 bases between. This CDR3 contains 15 residues. The CDR3 DNA reads TGTGCCAGCAGTGGTAGATCAGGGGGCACAGATACGCAGTATTTT. This codes for CASSGRSGGTDTQYF.

The chain has TRBV18 and TRBJ2-7; maybe TRBD1 (6 bases). This CDR3 contains 15 residues. Germline CDR1 reads KGHSH; CDR2 reads LQKENI. V was trimmed by 1 base and J by 3 bases, leaving 13 bases between them. CDR3 amino acids: CASSPQGVPLYEQYF. The CDR3 bases are TGTGCCAGCTCACCACAGGGGGTCCCTCTCTACGAGCAGTACTTC.

The rearrangement joins TRBV5-4 to TRBJ1-2; 10 nucleotides match TRBD1. The V gene's germline CDR1 is SGHNT and CDR2 YYREEE (reference sequence). This CDR3 spans 14 amino acids. With 4 bases clipped from V and 8 bases from J, the junction kept 8 bases outside the gene matches. The CDR3 here is CASSGTGELGGYTF. CDR3 nucleotide sequence: TGTGCCAGCAGCGGGACAGGGGAACTGGGAGGCTACACCTTC. Drawing the rest from reference TRBV5-4 and TRBJ1-2, the complete variable domain is ETGVTQSPTHLIKTRGQQVTLRCSSQSGHNTVSWYQQALGQGPQFIFQYYREEENGRGNFPPRFSGLQFPNYSSELNVNALELDDSALYLCASSGTGELGGYTFGSGTRLTVV.

The CDR3 reads CAWSSDIRGINQPQHF. CDR3 sequence (DNA): TGTGCCTGGAGTTCCGATATCAGGGGGATCAATCAGCCCCAGCATTTT. The gene calls are TRBV30 and TRBJ1-5, with 7 bases that match TRBD1. Germline loops: CDR1 GTSNPN, CDR2 SVGIG (reference sequence). The trim removed 2 bases at V and 3 bases at J, leaving 10 bases unmatched. CDR3 size: 16 residues. The full variable domain, in which reference TRBV30 and TRBJ1-5 provide the parts outside the CDR3, is SQTIHQWPATLVQPVGSPLSLECTVEGTSNPNLYWYRQAAGRGLQLLFYSVGIGQISSEVPQNLSASRPQDRQFILSSKKLLLSDSGFYLCAWSSDIRGINQPQHFGDGTRLSIL.

The rearrangement joins TRBV7-9 to TRBJ1-1; D is uncertain. With 5 bases removed from V and 4 bases from J, the gap between germline ends came to 14 bases. The CDR3 contains 14 residues. Per germline, CDR1 SEHNR and CDR2 FQNEAQ (reference sequence). Here the CDR3 reads CASSPTPKSTEAFF. The DNA for the CDR3 is TGTGCCAGCAGCCCCACGCCGAAAAGCACTGAAGCTTTCTTT.

This clone appeared once. J is TRBJ2-2 and V is TRBV27, with 7 positions matching TRBD1. The CDR3 runs to 16 residues. Germline assignment: CDR1 MNHEY and CDR2 SMNVEV (reference sequence). Trimming cost V 7 bases and J 4 bases; bases outside gene matches: 12. The CDR3 DNA sequence: TGTGCCAGCACGGGATTGATGACAGGGCGCACCGGGGAGCTGTTTTTT. This codes for CASTGLMTGRTGELFF.

J is TRBJ2-7 and V is TRBV2; D not resolved. Trimming took 3 bases from V and 1 from J, leaving 7 bases between them. Germline loops: CDR1 SNHLY, CDR2 FYNNEI. The CDR3 is 13 amino acids. The CDR3 loop is CASSEVLSYEQYF. CDR3 sequence (DNA): TGTGCCAGCAGTGAGGTTCTATCCTACGAGCAGTACTTC.

This clone occurred a few times. The chain carries TRBV6-1 and TRBJ2-7; TRBD1 agrees at 9 bases. The CDR3 spans 15 residues. Germline assignment: CDR1 MNHNS and CDR2 SASEGT. J gave up 3 bases and V 3 bases, and 6 bases lay outside the gene matches. The CDR3 loop is CASSEAGTGYYEQYF. The CDR3 coding sequence is TGTGCCAGCAGTGAGGCCGGGACAGGGTACTACGAGCAGTACTTC.